This is a list of T cell receptor beta chains from one sample in a study of blood T cells in healthy people across ages. TCRdb used MiXCR to reprocess the 5' RACE reads, holding one entry per CDR3 protein. The sample includes about 900,000 distinct CDR3 sequences, under 50% of them seen just once. Sequenced: blood. Every receptor here comes from a man under 40 in good health. Each CDR3 is given with its conserved first and last residue. D genes are given only for firm matches. The size of a clone is reported for some rows only, either as once, few or many, or as a class for expanded clones.

j_call	d_call	clone_size	v_call	cdr3_aa	cdr3_nt
TRBJ2-7	TRBD1	-	TRBV29-1	CSVIDRGIDEQYF	TGCAGCGTCATTGACAGGGGTATCGACGAGCAGTACTTC
TRBJ2-1	-	few	TRBV27	CASSWWGESYNEQFF	TGTGCCAGCAGTTGGTGGGGGGAATCCTACAATGAGCAGTTCTTC
TRBJ2-2	-	-	TRBV14	CASSQIQPNTGELFF	TGTGCCAGCAGCCAAATACAGCCGAACACCGGGGAGCTGTTTTTT
TRBJ1-2	TRBD1	-	TRBV27	CASSLFRTGYGYTF	TGTGCCAGCAGTTTGTTTCGGACAGGGTATGGCTACACCTTC
TRBJ1-2	TRBD1	few	TRBV18	CASSLQDRDQANYGYTF	TGTGCCAGCTCACTTCAGGACAGGGACCAGGCTAACTATGGCTACACCTTC
TRBJ2-7	TRBD1	few	TRBV6-5	CASRQTTGGYYEQYF	TGTGCCAGCAGGCAGACGACAGGGGGCTACTACGAGCAGTACTTC
TRBJ2-5	-	-	TRBV3-1	CASSPGRYF	TGTGCCAGCAGCCCCGGCCGGTACTTC
TRBJ1-6	-	-	TRBV7-6	CASSLGDSGNSPLHF	TGTGCCAGCAGCTTAGGTGACAGTGGGAATTCACCCCTCCACTTT
TRBJ2-7	-	few	TRBV4-1	CASSQDQGTPIEQYF	TGCGCCAGCAGCCAAGATCAAGGTACCCCGATCGAGCAGTACTTC
TRBJ2-7	-	many	TRBV18	CASSPGYEQYF	TGTGCCAGCTCACCAGGCTACGAGCAGTACTTC
TRBJ1-2	TRBD1	-	TRBV6-6	CASSHDRGGDYGYTF	TGTGCCAGCAGCCATGACAGGGGAGGAGACTATGGCTACACCTTC
TRBJ1-2	-	-	TRBV6-6	CASIMNLGGYTF	TGTGCCAGCATAATGAATCTGGGGGGCTACACCTTC
TRBJ1-1	-	-	TRBV7-2	CASSLRTGIISTEAFF	TGTGCCAGCAGCTTAAGAACGGGGATTATCTCCACTGAAGCTTTCTTT
TRBJ2-3	TRBD1	many	TRBV5-1	CASSRQGGTADTQYF	TGCGCCAGCAGCCGACAGGGCGGCACGGCAGATACGCAGTATTTT
TRBJ1-2	-	few	TRBV27	CASSPYFGTTHNYGYTF	TGTGCCAGCAGTCCGTACTTCGGGACAACGCATAACTATGGCTACACCTTC
TRBJ1-2	-	-	TRBV20-1	CSARDLLQTLYGHTF	TGCAGTGCTAGAGATTTACTCCAGACCCTCTATGGCCACACCTTC
TRBJ2-1	TRBD2	-	TRBV5-1	CASSRSSLAGGRQFF	TGCGCCAGCAGCCGGTCGTCACTAGCGGGGGGGCGGCAGTTCTTC
TRBJ2-4	-	few	TRBV12-3/TRBV12-4	CASSLGAVTEQYF	TGTGCCAGCAGTCTGGGGGCAGTTACGGAGCAGTACTTC
TRBJ2-7	-	-	TRBV20-1	CSASVLVSPYEQYF	TGCAGTGCTAGCGTGTTGGTCAGCCCCTACGAGCAGTACTTC
TRBJ2-1	-	-	TRBV24-1	CATGGTSSYNEQFF	TGTGCCACCGGAGGGACCAGCTCCTACAATGAGCAGTTCTTC
TRBJ1-5	TRBD1	few	TRBV7-2	CASRAGTGNQPQHF	TGTGCCAGCAGGGCAGGGACAGGGAATCAGCCCCAGCATTTT
TRBJ2-7	-	few	TRBV29-1	CSALTRINYEQYF	TGCAGCGCCTTGACAAGGATAAACTACGAGCAGTACTTC
TRBJ2-4	-	-	TRBV18	CASSPGGGSKNIQYF	TGTGCCAGCTCACCAGGAGGTGGATCCAAAAACATTCAGTACTTC
TRBJ2-7	-	many	TRBV27	CASSFSGSYEQYF	TGTGCCAGCAGTTTTTCTGGGAGCTACGAGCAGTACTTC
TRBJ2-7	TRBD2	-	TRBV12-3/TRBV12-4	CASSQGASGPSYEQYF	TGTGCCAGCAGTCAGGGTGCTAGCGGACCTTCCTACGAGCAGTACTTC